This record covers a single T cell receptor beta chain. Its target is unknown. The protocol was immunoSEQ multiplex PCR, while the TCRdb copy is restricted to in-frame clones and leaves out a portion. The sample lists about 73,000 clones, about 81% occurring once. The data are from a study of OX40 agonist ivuxolimab in advanced cancers. The CDR3 length is 13 residues. Germline V gives CDR1 SNHLY, CDR2 FYNNEI. Deletions cut 7 bases from V and 1 base from J, with 7 bases between. Broader study findings: Part of the nonresponder group also had normalized T-cell clonal expansion that was low.

V and J are TRBV2 and TRBJ2-2; D gene ambiguous. The sequences come from CD4+ or CD8+ T cells sorted from blood, collected in a trial of the OX40 agonist ivuxolimab. The TCR was taken from an adult with an advanced solid tumor such as melanoma, head and neck, liver or kidney cancer. The CDR3 sequence is CASKRGNTGELFF. The CDR3 bases are TGTGCCAGCAAACGAGGGAACACCGGGGAGCTGTTTTTT. The full variable domain, rest sourced from reference TRBV2 and TRBJ2-2, is EPEVTQTPSHQVTQMGQEVILRCVPISNHLYFYWYRQILGQKVEFLVSFYNNEISEKSEIFDDQFSVERPDGSNFTLKIRSTKLEDSAMYFCASKRGNTGELFFGEGSRLTVL.